This TCR beta chain was sequenced for a study of T cell clonality in common variable immunodeficiency. The study, taken as a whole, reports: What drives increased CVID clonality needs T cell subpopulation sequencing. Shared TCRbeta clones were fewer between CVID subjects than controls.

Control and CVID samples contributed equal amounts of genomic DNA. TCRdb's copy holds only in-frame clones and misses some; the assay was immunoSEQ multiplex PCR. The sample shows tens of thousands of clones, none of them appearing just once. This clone was picked up many times. Its antigen is not identified. The CDR3 extends 3 residues past the end of the read, so its final part is completed from the germline J gene. Patients and controls were mostly of Caucasian heritage. Germline CDR1 DFQATT, CDR2 SNEGSKA (reference sequence). J lost 4 bases, V lost 5 bases, and 10 bases had no gene match. The CDR3 is 16 amino acids.

The sample comprised peripheral blood mononuclear cells. This sequence originates from a person aged 18-70 years in good health. The chain employs TRBV20-1 and TRBJ2-7; 14 positions agree with TRBD2. CDR3 region: CSASGTSGRVGYEQYF. The covered CDR3 bases are TGCAGTGCTTCCGGGACTAGCGGGAGAGTTGGTTACGAG.